This passage covers 9 T cell receptor beta chains from one sample sequenced in a study of T cell responses to AZD1222 COVID-19 vaccine. Only in-frame clones appear in the TCRdb table, and some are missing; sequencing was by immunoSEQ multiplex PCR. The table records 85,000 to 130,000 clones, 86% of them present only once. The sample was peripheral blood, taken 28 days after the second dose of the MenACWY control vaccine. The receptors were sampled from an adult who received the MenACWY meningococcal vaccine as a control.

The chain is built from TRBV19 and TRBJ2-7, with 9 bases aligning to TRBD1. With V trimmed by 6 bases and J by 2 bases, 11 bases remained unmatched. The CDR3 contains 16 residues. Germline V lookup: CDR1 LNHDA, CDR2 SQIVND (reference sequence). CDR3 nucleotide sequence: TGTGCCAGTAGCAAGGAGACAGGGGGAGACGCCTACGAGCAGTACTTC. Its protein is CASSKETGGDAYEQYF.

The chain has TRBV4-2 and TRBJ1-2; D remains unclear. V dropped 6 bases and J dropped 4 bases, with 12 bases sitting between them. Germline values: CDR1 LGHNA, CDR2 YNFKEQ. CDR3 size: 13 residues. The CDR3 spells CASRIPSGYGYTF. The CDR3 DNA reads as TGTGCCAGCAGGATCCCCAGCGGCTATGGCTACACCTTC.

V usage is TRBV9 and J usage is TRBJ1-2, with TRBD1 identical over 9 bases. The CDR3 sequence is 14 residues long. V lost 4 bases to trimming and J lost 5 bases; unmatched junction nucleotides: 6. Germline lookup yields CDR1 SGDLS and CDR2 YYNGEE. CDR3 nucleotide sequence: TGTGCCAGCAGCTACTGGGACAGGGAATATGGCTACACCTTC. It is translated as CASSYWDREYGYTF.

The chain carries TRBV6-2 or TRBV6-3 and TRBJ2-7; weak D call: TRBD2 (5 bases). The germline gives CDR1 MNHEY, CDR2 SVGEGT. The CDR3 is made up of 14 amino acids. V lost 6 bases, J lost 2 bases, and 14 bases lay in between. The CDR3 DNA is TGTGCCAGCAGCTCCCTCGGGATCCCCTACGAGCAGTACTTC. Residues: CASSSLGIPYEQYF.

The chain uses TRBV4-1 and TRBJ2-7; D possibly corresponds to TRBD1 (5 bases). CDR1 is MGHRA, CDR2 YSYEKL, per germline. The CDR3 covers 15 residues. The ends were cut back, 0 bases at V and 5 bases at J, with 14 bases in the middle. CDR3 coding DNA: TGCGCCAGCAGCCAAGAAGGGGCCCAAGCCGACGAGCAGTACTTC. The encoded protein is CASSQEGAQADEQYF.

The genes are TRBV5-1 and TRBJ1-2, with D possibly TRBD1 on 5 matching bases. Trimming removed 3 bases from V and 4 bases from J, with 13 bases in between. Per the germline V gene, CDR1 is SGHRS and CDR2 is YFSETQ. The CDR3 has 14 amino acids. The CDR3 DNA sequence: TGCGCCAGCAGCTCCGGGGGGAACCCCTATGGCTACACCTTC. Protein product: CASSSGGNPYGYTF.

The chain carries TRBV7-9 and TRBJ2-7; D not resolved. V was cut by 4 bases and J by 6 bases, with 10 bases left in between. The CDR3 sequence is 12 residues long. CDR1 SEHNR and CDR2 FQNEAQ come from the germline V gene (reference sequence). The CDR3 nucleotides read TGTGCCAGCAGCTCCCGGGCCACCGAGCAGTACTTC. Translating gives CASSSRATEQYF.

This clone was observed a few times. The chain joins TRBV19 to TRBJ1-1, with D maybe TRBD1 (6 bases). CDR1 LNHDA and CDR2 SQIVND come from the germline V gene (reference sequence). The CDR3 consists of 15 residues. The V gene lost 6 bases and the J gene lost 5 bases, with 19 bases spanning the gap. This chain's CDR3 is CASSRDRREGTEAFF. DNA for the CDR3: TGTGCCAGTAGCAGAGACAGGCGAGAGGGGACTGAAGCTTTCTTT.

The chain couples TRBV15 to TRBJ2-7; weak D call: TRBD1 (6 bases). The germline V gene encodes CDR1 LNHNV and CDR2 YYDKDF (reference sequence). V lost 0 bases, J lost 7 bases, and 16 bases lay in between. CDR3 length equals 15 residues. CDR3 residues: CATSRERQGFGEQYF. The CDR3 region has the DNA TGTGCCACCAGCAGAGAGAGGCAGGGGTTCGGGGAGCAGTACTTC.